The 11 T cell receptor beta chains reported below all come from one sample, sequenced in a study of early T cells in non-severe SARS-CoV-2 infection. TCRdb analysed the 5' RACE reads with MiXCR anew, one entry per CDR3 protein. The sample gives 57,000 or so distinct CDR3 sequences, roughly 12% of which show up once; approximately 4.8% is in the top ten. Sequenced sample: whole blood. These receptors came from an adult who was a healthcare worker with PCR-confirmed SARS-CoV-2 infection or an uninfected control (not recorded which).

This clonotype showed up many times. The rearrangement joins TRBV29-1 to TRBJ2-3; unclear D gene. The germline V and J ends were trimmed by 1 base and 6 bases, with 8 bases remaining between them. This CDR3 region has 12 residues. CDR1 and CDR2 (germline): SQVTM, ANQGSEA. CDR3 sequence (DNA): TGCAGCGTTGAAGGCAACGGCGATACGCAGTATTTT. Translating it yields CSVEGNGDTQYF.

V is TRBV11-3 and J is TRBJ1-1; a possible D gene is TRBD1 (6 bases). CDR1 and CDR2 from the germline V gene are SGHNT and YENEEA. V was clipped by 0 bases and J by 4 bases, with 6 bases between them. The CDR3 consists of 13 residues. The DNA of the CDR3 is TGTGCCAGCAGCTTAGAAGGGGGCACTGAAGCTTTCTTT. Protein sequence: CASSLEGGTEAFF.

This clonotype was detected ten times or more. The chain couples TRBV19 to TRBJ2-6; a possible D gene is TRBD1 (5 bases). From germline, CDR1 is LNHDA and CDR2 SQIVND (reference sequence). Trimming shortened V by 4 bases and J by 3 bases, and 10 bases separated the two germline ends. The CDR3 extends over 15 amino acids. CDR3 DNA sequence: TGTGCCAGTAGTAGACAGCGTTTTGGGGCCAACGTCCTGACTTTC. It specifies CASSRQRFGANVLTF. The whole variable domain, filled in from reference TRBV19 and TRBJ2-6, reads DGGITQSPKYLFRKEGQNVTLSCEQNLNHDAMYWYRQDPGQGLRLIYYSQIVNDFQKGDIAEGYSVSREKKESFPLTVTSAQKNPTAFYLCASSRQRFGANVLTFGAGSRLTVL.

In the case of this clonotype: One end of the junction does not line up with germline, which may come from a read error. The genes are TRBV7-7 and TRBJ1-2; D gene uncertain. Germline values: CDR1 SSHAT, CDR2 FNYEAQ (reference sequence). The CDR3 runs to 9 residues. CDR3 bases: TGTGCCAGCAGCTTTCTGCCTGACTTC. Its protein is CASSFLPDF.

This clonotype was detected ten times or more. The chain joins TRBV7-6 to TRBJ1-6; no firm D call. Trimming shortened V by 1 base and J by 5 bases, and 12 bases separated the two germline ends. The CDR3 has 16 amino acids. Germline V lookup: CDR1 SGHVS, CDR2 FNYEAQ. The CDR3 DNA reads as TGTGCCAGCAGCTTAGAGTCCCGGCCCAATAATTCACCCCTCCACTTT. Translating gives CASSLESRPNNSPLHF.

This clonotype showed up many times. The V call is TRBV7-8, the J call TRBJ2-1; D assignment may be TRBD1 or TRBD2 (5 bases each). The CDR3 has 15 residues. Germline lookup yields CDR1 SGHVS and CDR2 FQNEAQ. Trimming shortened V by 4 bases and J by 0 bases, and 10 bases separated the two germline ends. CDR3 bases: TGTGCCAGCAGCTCGGGGACCAGCTCCTACAATGAGCAGTTCTTC. Residues: CASSSGTSSYNEQFF.

This clonotype appeared many times. CDR3 DNA sequence: TGTGCCAGCGCGACAGGTCTCTACGAGCAGTACTTC. Its protein product is CASATGLYEQYF. The chain carries TRBV2 and TRBJ2-7; TRBD1 might be the D (6 bases). The CDR3 has 12 amino acids. Germline values: CDR1 SNHLY, CDR2 FYNNEI. V was cut by 8 bases and J by 3 bases, with 11 bases left in between.

V gene TRBV28 combines with J gene TRBJ2-3; no clear D gene. The CDR3 extends over 15 amino acids. From germline, CDR1 is MDHEN and CDR2 SYDVKM. Deletions cut 7 bases from V and 3 bases from J, with 17 bases between. The CDR3 region is CASTLTSPGTDTQYF. CDR3 bases: TGTGCCAGCACCCTAACGTCCCCAGGAACAGATACGCAGTATTTT.

The gene calls are TRBV9 and TRBJ1-6; 8 positions agree with TRBD1. This CDR3 region has 16 residues. The junction had 9 bases not matched to a gene; V was cut back by 3 bases and J by 7 bases. Germline V gene lookup returns CDR1 SGDLS and CDR2 YYNGEE. Here the CDR3 DNA reads TGTGCCAGCAGCGCGGGGAGGACAGGGCAGAATTCACCCCTCCACTTT. Protein sequence: CASSAGRTGQNSPLHF.

The rearrangement joins TRBV20-1 to TRBJ1-2, with TRBD1 identical over 7 bases. With V trimmed by 5 bases and J by 8 bases, 5 bases remained unmatched. CDR1 is DFQATT and CDR2 is SNEGSKA in the germline V gene (reference sequence). This CDR3 is built from 11 residues. In DNA, the CDR3 is TGCAGTGCTGAGGGACAGTTCGGCTACACCTTC. This codes for CSAEGQFGYTF.

The V gene is TRBV18, the J gene TRBJ2-1; D is unclear. Trimming removed 0 bases from V and 4 bases from J, with 13 bases in between. CDR1 is KGHSH, CDR2 LQKENI, per germline. The CDR3 sequence is 16 residues long. For the CDR3, the DNA is TGTGCCAGCTCACCACCGCTAGGTCTAAGTTACAATGAGCAGTTCTTC. Its protein product is CASSPPLGLSYNEQFF.